This T cell receptor (beta chain) was retrieved from a study of control samples from healthy donors and cancer patients. Per germline, CDR1 WNHNN and CDR2 SYGVQD (reference sequence). This CDR3 has 16 amino acids. V lost 0 bases, J lost 4 bases, and 12 bases lay in between. Method: immunoSEQ multiplex PCR; TCRdb's copy keeps in-frame clones and lacks some. The sample includes 150,000 to 200,000 clones, 94% of them seen just once. This sequence joins TRBV10-1 and TRBJ2-2; no clear D gene. This clonotype was sampled from a woman aged 18-29 years in good health. The sample taken for sequencing was blood. The CDR3 region is CASSESPSLSTGELFF. DNA of the CDR3: TGCGCCAGCAGTGAGTCGCCCAGCCTGAGCACCGGGGAGCTGTTTTTT.